This TCR beta chain was retrieved from a study of cytomegalovirus exposure and HLA in healthy donors. Points from the study as a whole: Follow-up analysis found HLA locus-dependent TCR association rates, highest for DRB1 and lowest for HLA-C.

Worth noting for this clone: Its target is not known.

The PCR was carried out with 60 Vbeta primers and 13 Jbeta primers. Clones were sequenced by immunoSEQ multiplex PCR, and TCRdb holds only the in-frame ones, with some missing. The sample consists of about 120,000 clones, roughly 65% of them appearing once. Germline V gives CDR1 MNHEY, CDR2 SMNVEV (reference sequence). This CDR3 has 11 residues. V gave up 6 bases and J gave up 7 bases, with 9 bases separating them. The V call is TRBV27, the J call TRBJ1-1, with D tentatively TRBD1 (6 bases). The origin of this receptor is a middle-aged man in good health and CMV-seropositive. Sequencing was done on a sample of PBMCs. The CDR3 protein is CASRTGIEAFF. CDR3 nucleotide sequence: TGTGCCAGCAGAACAGGGATTGAAGCTTTCTTT.